A single sample is the source of the 32 T cell receptor beta chains below, sequenced in a study of blood T cell repertoires in COVID-19. The assay was immunoSEQ multiplex PCR, and TCRdb's table has in-frame clones only and misses some. The sample contains some 60,000 clones, approximately 90% of which appear only once. Source material: peripheral blood. The source is a human donor in a cohort sampled during active COVID-19.

The chain recombines TRBV5-1 with TRBJ2-5; 7 bases are a match to TRBD2. Germline assignment: CDR1 SGHRS and CDR2 YFSETQ. After removal of 3 bases from V and 5 bases from J, the junction contained 7 bases not matched to a gene. The CDR3 loop spans 14 amino acids. CDR3 amino acids: CASSYAGEWETQYF. In DNA, the CDR3 is TGCGCCAGCAGCTACGCGGGGGAATGGGAGACCCAGTACTTC.

This rearrangement joins TRBV3-1 (or the pseudogene TRBV3-2) to TRBJ1-2, with D possibly matching TRBD1 (5 bases). V was cut by 4 bases and J by 5 bases, with 17 bases left in between. The CDR3 has 15 residues. Germline V CDR1 and CDR2: LGHDT, YNNKEL (reference sequence). CDR3 nucleotide sequence: TGTGCCAGCAGCCCAGGGTTCGAGGGAGGGTATGGCTACACCTTC. The encoded protein is CASSPGFEGGYGYTF.

The genes are TRBV19 and TRBJ2-6; TRBD1 matches 7 bases. Germline V lookup: CDR1 LNHDA, CDR2 SQIVND (reference sequence). The CDR3 has 15 residues. J lost 2 bases, V lost 7 bases, and 5 bases had no gene match. The DNA for the CDR3 is TGTGCCAGTATCCCCACAGGGGCTGGGGCCAACGTCCTGACTTTC. Translation gives CASIPTGAGANVLTF.

V usage is TRBV6-6 and J usage is TRBJ2-1; D is possibly TRBD2 (6 bases). Trimming shortened V by 4 bases and J by 6 bases, and 16 bases separated the two germline ends. Germline CDR1 is MNHNY and CDR2 is SVGAGI (reference sequence). CDR3 length equals 15 residues. CDR3 coding DNA: TGTGCCAGCAGTTCATTAGCGGCTACTCGCAATGAGCAGTTCTTC. Its translation: CASSSLAATRNEQFF.

V usage is TRBV27 and J usage is TRBJ1-6, with D possibly being TRBD1 (5 bases). The length of the CDR3 is 16 residues. Deletions cut 5 bases from V and 7 bases from J, with 18 bases between. Germline V gene lookup returns CDR1 MNHEY and CDR2 SMNVEV (reference sequence). CDR3 in DNA: TGTGCCAGCAGTGAGCTGGGGCGGGACGGAAATTCACCCCTCCACTTT. Its protein is CASSELGRDGNSPLHF.

The V gene is TRBV9, the J gene TRBJ2-3; 7 bases fit TRBD2. J lost 2 bases, V lost 3 bases, and 9 bases had no gene match. CDR3 length: 16 amino acids. Germline V gene data show CDR1 as SGDLS and CDR2 as YYNGEE. CDR3 sequence reads: CASSATGLRNTDTQYF. The CDR3 coding sequence is TGTGCCAGCAGCGCCACGGGACTAAGAAACACAGATACGCAGTATTTT. Variable domain in full (rest from reference TRBV9 and TRBJ2-3): DSGVTQTPKHLITATGQRVTLRCSPRSGDLSVYWYQQSLDQGLQFLIQYYNGEERAKGNILERFSAQQFPDLHSELNLSSLELGDSALYFCASSATGLRNTDTQYFGPGTRLTVL.

V usage is TRBV28 and J usage is TRBJ1-2, with D possibly being TRBD1 (5 bases). The length of the CDR3 is 15 residues. Germline CDR1 and CDR2: MDHEN and SYDVKM. Trimming took off 7 bases at V and 7 bases at J, with 22 bases between the two ends. In DNA, the CDR3 is TGTGCCAGCAAAGAGGATGGGGCCTCCTGGGTTGGCTACACCTTC. Residues: CASKEDGASWVGYTF.

V gene TRBV3-1 (or the pseudogene TRBV3-2) combines with J gene TRBJ1-1, with a possible D match to TRBD1 (6 bases). CDR1 LGHDT and CDR2 YNNKEL come from the germline V gene (reference sequence). The CDR3 is 14 amino acids. V was trimmed by 7 bases and J by 3 bases, leaving 15 bases between them. The CDR3 DNA reads TGTGCCAGCACTTACGGGGGGGCGGACACTGAAGCTTTCTTT. It encodes CASTYGGADTEAFF.

The CDR3 DNA reads TGTGCCAGCAGTAGGAAACAGGGGTCTTCCTACGAGCAGTACTTC. As protein: CASSRKQGSSYEQYF. The rearrangement uses TRBV6-5 and TRBJ2-7; 7 bases are a match to TRBD1. From germline, CDR1 is MNHEY and CDR2 SVGAGI. The CDR3 length is 15 residues. The ends lost 5 bases at V and 1 base at J; junction bases unmatched: 8.

The chain employs TRBV28 and TRBJ2-1; a possible D gene is TRBD2 (5 bases). CDR1 and CDR2 from the germline V gene are MDHEN and SYDVKM. The CDR3 loop spans 12 amino acids. Trimming left V 8 bases short and J 7 bases short, with 12 bases between. The CDR3 sequence: CASPTGENEQFF. In DNA form, the CDR3 reads TGTGCCAGCCCGACCGGGGAAAATGAGCAGTTCTTC.

The chain combines TRBV5-1 with TRBJ2-5; 7 bases line up with TRBD2. Germline-derived CDR1 and CDR2 are SGHRS and YFSETQ. CDR3 length: 15 residues. The V segment lost 1 base and the J segment 2 bases; nucleotides outside the gene matches: 5. For the CDR3, the DNA is TGCGCCAGCAGCTTGAGGTCTAGCGGTCAAGAGACCCAGTACTTC. Residues: CASSLRSSGQETQYF.

The chain joins TRBV7-2 to TRBJ2-3; D might be TRBD2 (5 bases). CDR1 and CDR2 (germline): SGHTA, FQGNSA. The CDR3 spans 18 residues. V lost 5 bases, J lost 5 bases, and 26 bases lay in between. CDR3: CASSPSTFGGGGGDTQYF. For the CDR3, the DNA is TGTGCCAGCAGCCCCAGCACCTTTGGTGGCGGAGGTGGAGATACGCAGTATTTT.

The rearrangement joins TRBV5-6 to TRBJ1-5; maybe TRBD1 (5 bases). The CDR3 runs 12 residues. In germline, CDR1 is SGHDT, CDR2 YYEEEE. Trimming took off 2 bases at V and 5 bases at J, with 5 bases between the two ends. The CDR3 reads CASSLQDQPQHF. The CDR3 nucleotides read TGTGCCAGCAGCTTACAGGATCAGCCCCAGCATTTT.

This clone was counted only a few times. This chain links TRBV4-3 with TRBJ2-1; 9 nucleotides match TRBD2. With V trimmed by 0 bases and J by 6 bases, 6 bases remained unmatched. Germline V gene lookup returns CDR1 LGHNA and CDR2 YSLEER. This CDR3 has 16 residues. In DNA form, the CDR3 reads TGCGCCAGCAGCCAAGATACGATAGCGGGAGCCAATGAGCAGTTCTTC. This codes for CASSQDTIAGANEQFF.

This clone was observed a handful of times. The rearrangement joins TRBV7-2 to TRBJ2-5; 8 nucleotides agree with TRBD2. Germline V lookup: CDR1 SGHTA, CDR2 FQGNSA. This CDR3 is built from 15 residues. V shed 0 bases and J 3 bases; nucleotides not matched to a gene: 3. This chain's CDR3 is CASSLAGSGKETQYF. CDR3 nucleotides: TGTGCCAGCAGCTTAGCGGGTAGCGGGAAAGAGACCCAGTACTTC.

V is TRBV11-3 and J is TRBJ2-7; 8 bases are shared with TRBD1. Per germline, CDR1 SGHNT and CDR2 YENEEA. The length of the CDR3 is 14 residues. The trim removed 6 bases at V and 3 bases at J, leaving 7 bases unmatched. The CDR3, as DNA: TGTGCCAGCAGTTACGGACAGGGTGTCTACGAGCAGTACTTC. It encodes CASSYGQGVYEQYF.

J is TRBJ2-3 and V is TRBV7-9; tentatively, D is TRBD2 (5 bases). This CDR3 spans 13 amino acids. Germline loops: CDR1 SEHNR, CDR2 FQNEAQ (reference sequence). V lost 5 bases and J 13 bases, leaving 19 bases between the germline ends. CDR3 protein: CASSEPYLALEYF. The CDR3 DNA sequence: TGTGCCAGCAGCGAACCTTATCTGGCACTAGAGTATTTT.

V gene TRBV5-1 combines with J gene TRBJ2-7, with TRBD2 as a possible D gene (5 bases). Germline CDR1 and CDR2: SGHRS and YFSETQ. V gave up 1 base and J gave up 0 bases, with 5 bases separating them. This CDR3 comprises 13 residues. CDR3 region: CASSLRGSYEQYF. The CDR3 DNA follows: TGCGCCAGCAGCTTGCGGGGCTCCTACGAGCAGTACTTC.

This clone was recorded once. The chain combines TRBV19 with TRBJ2-1; 8 nucleotides match TRBD2. The CDR3 covers 14 residues. Trimming removed 10 bases from V and 7 bases from J; junction bases left unmatched: 12. CDR1 and CDR2 from the germline V gene are LNHDA and SQIVND (reference sequence). This CDR3 is CATTGTRSLNEQFF. CDR3 nucleotide sequence: TGTGCCACCACCGGGACTAGGAGCCTAAATGAGCAGTTCTTC.

The chain employs TRBV28 and TRBJ2-7, with TRBD1 matching over 9 bases. Losses at the gene ends were 6 bases for V and 0 bases for J; bases not matched to a gene: 6. CDR1 is MDHEN and CDR2 is SYDVKM in the germline V gene. The CDR3 contains 15 residues. DNA for the CDR3: TGTGCCAGCAGGGGGGGACAGGGCTTCTCCTACGAGCAGTACTTC. Residues: CASRGGQGFSYEQYF.

This clone was detected once. V usage is TRBV7-2 and J usage is TRBJ1-2; D is undetermined. Trimming took off 5 bases at V and 3 bases at J, with 10 bases between the two ends. The germline V gene encodes CDR1 SGHTA and CDR2 FQGNSA. This CDR3 contains 13 residues. In DNA form, the CDR3 reads TGTGCCAGCAGCGCCGGTACAGACTATGGCTACACCTTC. Its translation: CASSAGTDYGYTF. Full variable domain (remainder filled in from reference TRBV7-2 and TRBJ1-2): GAGVSQSPSNKVTEKGKDVELRCDPISGHTALYWYRQSLGQGLEFLIYFQGNSAPDKSGLPSDRFSAERTGGSVSTLTIQRTQQEDSAVYLCASSAGTDYGYTFGSGTRLTVV.

The chain recombines TRBV29-1 with TRBJ1-1; possible D gene TRBD1, 6 bases. Deletions cut 2 bases from V and 1 base from J, with 11 bases between. CDR1 is SQVTM, CDR2 ANQGSEA, per germline. This CDR3 comprises 14 residues. CDR3 bases: TGCAGCGTTGAAAAAGGGGGGGCGAACACTGAAGCTTTCTTT. Translated: CSVEKGGANTEAFF.

V and J are TRBV24-1 and TRBJ2-1; no reliable D call. V was pared by 5 bases and J by 5 bases, with 12 bases between. Germline CDR1 and CDR2: KGHDR and SFDVKD. The CDR3 spans 14 residues. The CDR3 DNA follows: TGTGCCACCAGTGCCTTGGGCTTGAACAATGAGCAGTTCTTC. Protein sequence: CATSALGLNNEQFF.

The gene calls are TRBV5-1 and TRBJ1-1; possibly TRBD1 for D (6 bases). CDR1 and CDR2 from the germline V gene are SGHRS and YFSETQ. The CDR3 is 15 amino acids. The V gene lost 2 bases and the J gene lost 5 bases, with 16 bases spanning the gap. The CDR3 DNA reads as TGCGCCAGCAGCTTCTCAGGGGTGGGAGAAACTGAAGCTTTCTTT. It specifies CASSFSGVGETEAFF.

This clone was recorded once. The CDR3: CASSQGTDTQYF. Here the CDR3 DNA reads TGTGCCAGCAGCCAGGGGACAGATACGCAGTATTTT. This chain connects TRBV28 to TRBJ2-3, with a possible D match to TRBD1 (6 bases). Germline V lookup: CDR1 MDHEN, CDR2 SYDVKM. Trimming took off 6 bases at V and 3 bases at J, with 7 bases between the two ends. CDR3 length: 12 amino acids.

This chain links TRBV6-1 with TRBJ2-7; TRBD2 matches at 13 bases. There are 16 residues in the CDR3. Germline-derived CDR1 and CDR2 are MNHNS and SASEGT. Trimming cost V 2 bases and J 2 bases; bases outside gene matches: 3. CDR3 region: CASSESTSGRAYEQYF. For the CDR3, the DNA is TGTGCCAGCAGTGAAAGTACTAGCGGGAGGGCCTACGAGCAGTACTTC.

V gene TRBV2 combines with J gene TRBJ2-7, with TRBD1 identical over 9 bases. The CDR3 is made up of 14 amino acids. The trim removed 8 bases at V and 2 bases at J, leaving 7 bases unmatched. The V gene's germline CDR1 is SNHLY and CDR2 FYNNEI. CDR3 sequence reads: CASSRQGGTYEQYF. Written as DNA, the CDR3 is TGTGCCAGCTCCCGACAGGGGGGCACCTACGAGCAGTACTTC. Complete variable domain (other parts from reference TRBV2 and TRBJ2-7): EPEVTQTPSHQVTQMGQEVILRCVPISNHLYFYWYRQILGQKVEFLVSFYNNEISEKSEIFDDQFSVERPDGSNFTLKIRSTKLEDSAMYFCASSRQGGTYEQYFGPGTRLTVT.

In this sample, this clone turned up once. The chain has TRBV18 and TRBJ2-3; D is unresolved. Germline CDR1 is KGHSH and CDR2 is LQKENI. The V end lost 2 bases, the J end lost 2 bases, and 11 bases lay between the germline ends. The length of the CDR3 is 15 residues. In DNA, the CDR3 is TGTGCCAGCTCACCAAGTGACACTCACACAGATACGCAGTATTTT. Its translation is CASSPSDTHTDTQYF. Drawing the rest from reference TRBV18 and TRBJ2-3, the complete variable domain is NAGVMQNPRHLVRRRGQEARLRCSPMKGHSHVYWYRQLPEEGLKFMVYLQKENIIDESGMPKERFSAEFPKEGPSILRIQQVVRGDSAAYFCASSPSDTHTDTQYFGPGTRLTVL.

This chain connects TRBV20-1 to TRBJ1-1; weak D call: TRBD1 (6 bases). The germline V gene has CDR1 DFQATT and CDR2 SNEGSKA (reference sequence). Trimming removed 3 bases at V and 10 bases at J, with 15 bases between. The CDR3 length is 12 residues. CDR3 sequence (DNA): TGCAGTGCTAGTGGCCGGGGAGGGGGAGCTTTCTTT. Translating gives CSASGRGGGAFF.

The chain has TRBV29-1 and TRBJ2-2, with no clear D. Germline-derived CDR1 and CDR2 are SQVTM and ANQGSEA. Deletions cut 3 bases from V and 5 bases from J, with 13 bases between. This CDR3 region has 14 residues. CDR3 bases: TGCAGCGTTGATCTGCCAGGCCTGACCGGGGAGCTGTTTTTT. Its protein is CSVDLPGLTGELFF.

The table lists this clone with a count of one. In DNA form, the CDR3 reads TGTGCCAGCAGCTTAGCATACAGGTTCCCTGACTCTGGGGCCAACGTCCTGACTTTC. This translates into CASSLAYRFPDSGANVLTF. The genes are TRBV7-2 and TRBJ2-6; D is perhaps TRBD1 (5 bases). The germline V and J ends were trimmed by 0 bases and 0 bases, with 15 bases remaining between them. The CDR3 covers 19 residues. The germline V gene encodes CDR1 SGHTA and CDR2 FQGNSA.

This rearrangement joins TRBV3-1 (or the pseudogene TRBV3-2) to TRBJ2-1; TRBD2 matches 14 bases. V was pared by 0 bases and J by 5 bases, with 6 bases of the junction left unmatched. From germline, CDR1 is LGHDT and CDR2 YNNKEL (reference sequence). The CDR3 has 18 amino acids. CDR3: CASSQDGTSGGPHNEQFF. For the CDR3, the DNA is TGTGCCAGCAGCCAAGATGGGACTAGCGGGGGACCACACAATGAGCAGTTCTTC.